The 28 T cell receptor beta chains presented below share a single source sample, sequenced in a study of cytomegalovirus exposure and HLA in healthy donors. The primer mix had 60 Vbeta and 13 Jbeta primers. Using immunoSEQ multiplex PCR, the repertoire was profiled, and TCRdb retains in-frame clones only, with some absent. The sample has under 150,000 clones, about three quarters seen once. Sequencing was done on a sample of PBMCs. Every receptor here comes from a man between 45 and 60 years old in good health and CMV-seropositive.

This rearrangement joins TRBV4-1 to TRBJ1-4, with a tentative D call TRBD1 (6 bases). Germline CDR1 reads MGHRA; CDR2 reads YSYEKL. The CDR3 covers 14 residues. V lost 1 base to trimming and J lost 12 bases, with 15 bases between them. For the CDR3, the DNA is TGCGCCAGCAGCCAAGGGGGACACAGATGGGAACTGTTTTTT. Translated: CASSQGGHRWELFF.

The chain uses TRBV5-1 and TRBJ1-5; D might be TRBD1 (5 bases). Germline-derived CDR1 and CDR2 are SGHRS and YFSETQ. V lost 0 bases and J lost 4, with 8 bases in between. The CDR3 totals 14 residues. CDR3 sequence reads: CASSLEGSNQPQHF. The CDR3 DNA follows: TGCGCCAGCAGCTTGGAGGGGTCAAATCAGCCCCAGCATTTT.

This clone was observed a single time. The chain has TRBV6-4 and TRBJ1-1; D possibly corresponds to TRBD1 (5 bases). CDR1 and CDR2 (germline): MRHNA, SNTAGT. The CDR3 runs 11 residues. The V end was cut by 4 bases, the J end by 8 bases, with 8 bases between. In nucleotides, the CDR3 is TGTGCCAGCAGTGGGTCAGGGGAAGCTTTCTTT. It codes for CASSGSGEAFF.

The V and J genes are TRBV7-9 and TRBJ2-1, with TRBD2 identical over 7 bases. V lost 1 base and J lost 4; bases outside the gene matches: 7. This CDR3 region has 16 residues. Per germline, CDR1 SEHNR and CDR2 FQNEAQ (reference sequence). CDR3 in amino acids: CASSLGSSGPYNEQFF. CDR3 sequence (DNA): TGTGCCAGCAGCTTAGGCTCTAGCGGACCTTACAATGAGCAGTTCTTC.

In nucleotides, the CDR3 is TGTGCCAGCAGTTACTCGAATAACGGGGAAAAACTGTTTTTT. Translated: CASSYSNNGEKLFF. The V and J genes are TRBV6-6 and TRBJ1-4; D is unclear. This CDR3 is 14 amino acids long. Germline CDR1 MNHNY, CDR2 SVGAGI (reference sequence). Trimming shortened V by 0 bases and J by 8 bases, and 10 bases separated the two germline ends.

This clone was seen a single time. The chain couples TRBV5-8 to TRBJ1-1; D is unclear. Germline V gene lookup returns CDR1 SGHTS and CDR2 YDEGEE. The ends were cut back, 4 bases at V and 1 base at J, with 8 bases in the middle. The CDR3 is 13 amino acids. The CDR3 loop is CASSLVRNTEAFF. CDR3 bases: TGTGCCAGCAGCCTCGTGAGGAACACTGAAGCTTTCTTT.

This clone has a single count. DNA of the CDR3: TGCGCCAGCAGCCCCCCTCTGGCAAACTATGGCTACACCTTC. This translates into CASSPPLANYGYTF. J is TRBJ1-2 and V is TRBV4-1; D gene ambiguous. CDR1 and CDR2 (germline): MGHRA, YSYEKL. V was clipped by 4 bases and J by 2 bases, with 11 bases between them. The CDR3 has 14 amino acids.

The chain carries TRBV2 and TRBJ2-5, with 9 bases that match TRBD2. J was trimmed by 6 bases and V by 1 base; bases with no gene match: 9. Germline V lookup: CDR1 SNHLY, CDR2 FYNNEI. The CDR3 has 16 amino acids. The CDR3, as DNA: TGTGCCAGCAGTGAAGAGGCTAGCGGGGCCAAGAAGACCCAGTACTTC. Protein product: CASSEEASGAKKTQYF.

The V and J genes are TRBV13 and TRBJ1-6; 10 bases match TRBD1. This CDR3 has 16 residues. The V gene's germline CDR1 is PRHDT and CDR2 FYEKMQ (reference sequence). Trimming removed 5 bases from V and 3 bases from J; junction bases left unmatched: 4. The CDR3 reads CASSHWDRGYNSPLHF. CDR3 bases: TGTGCCAGCAGCCACTGGGACAGGGGCTATAATTCACCCCTCCACTTT.

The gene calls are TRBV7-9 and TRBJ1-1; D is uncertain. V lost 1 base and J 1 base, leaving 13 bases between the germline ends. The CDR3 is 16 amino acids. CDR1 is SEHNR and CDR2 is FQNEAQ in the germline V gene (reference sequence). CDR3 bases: TGTGCCAGCAGCTTAGAATACGGAGTTGGGAACACTGAAGCTTTCTTT. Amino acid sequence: CASSLEYGVGNTEAFF.

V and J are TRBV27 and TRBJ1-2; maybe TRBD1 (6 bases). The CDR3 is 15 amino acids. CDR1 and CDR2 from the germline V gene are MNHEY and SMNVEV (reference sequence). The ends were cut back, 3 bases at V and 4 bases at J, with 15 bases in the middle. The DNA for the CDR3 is TGTGCCAGCAGTTTTTTAGGGGGACGTTTCTATGGCTACACCTTC. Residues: CASSFLGGRFYGYTF.

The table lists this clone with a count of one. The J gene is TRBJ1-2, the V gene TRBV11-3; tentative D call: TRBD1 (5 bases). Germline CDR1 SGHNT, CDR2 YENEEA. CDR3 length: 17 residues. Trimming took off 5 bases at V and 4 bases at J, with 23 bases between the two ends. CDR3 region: CASSLGDGGSVAYGYTF. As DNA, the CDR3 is TGTGCCAGCAGCCTCGGGGACGGGGGGTCGGTGGCCTATGGCTACACCTTC.

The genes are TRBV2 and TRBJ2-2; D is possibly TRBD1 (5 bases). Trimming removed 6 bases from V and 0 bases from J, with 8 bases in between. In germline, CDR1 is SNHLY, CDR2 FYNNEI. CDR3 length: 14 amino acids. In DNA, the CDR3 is TGTGCCAGCAGACGACAGACGAACACCGGGGAGCTGTTTTTT. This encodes CASRRQTNTGELFF.

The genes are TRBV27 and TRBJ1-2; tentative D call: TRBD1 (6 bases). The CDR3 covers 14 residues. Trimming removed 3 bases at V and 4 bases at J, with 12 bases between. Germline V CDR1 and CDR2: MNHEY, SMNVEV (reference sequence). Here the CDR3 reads CASSLGWGPYGYTF. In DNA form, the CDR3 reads TGTGCCAGCAGTTTGGGTTGGGGGCCCTATGGCTACACCTTC.

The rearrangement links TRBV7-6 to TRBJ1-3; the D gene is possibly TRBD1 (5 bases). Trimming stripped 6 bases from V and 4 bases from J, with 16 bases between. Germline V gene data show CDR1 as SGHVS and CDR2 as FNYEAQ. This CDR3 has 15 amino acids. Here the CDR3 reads CASSQQVSAGNTIYF. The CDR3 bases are TGTGCCAGCAGTCAACAGGTTTCTGCGGGAAACACCATATATTTT.

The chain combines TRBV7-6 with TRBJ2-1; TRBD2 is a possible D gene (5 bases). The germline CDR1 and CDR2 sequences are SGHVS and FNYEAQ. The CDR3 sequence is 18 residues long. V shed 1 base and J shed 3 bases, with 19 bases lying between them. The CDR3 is CASSLGLGSSAGYNEQFF. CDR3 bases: TGTGCCAGCAGCTTAGGCTTAGGGTCCTCGGCGGGCTACAATGAGCAGTTCTTC.

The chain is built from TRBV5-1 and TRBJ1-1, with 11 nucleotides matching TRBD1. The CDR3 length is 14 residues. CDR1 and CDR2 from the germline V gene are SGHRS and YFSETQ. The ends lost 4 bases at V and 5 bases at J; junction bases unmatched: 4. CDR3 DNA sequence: TGCGCCAGCAGCCCGGGACAGGGGGGGACTGAAGCTTTCTTT. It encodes CASSPGQGGTEAFF. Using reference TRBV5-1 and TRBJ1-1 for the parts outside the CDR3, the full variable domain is KAGVTQTPRYLIKTRGQQVTLSCSPISGHRSVSWYQQTPGQGLQFLFEYFSETQRNKGNFPGRFSGRQFSNSRSEMNVSTLELGDSALYLCASSPGQGGTEAFFGQGTRLTVV.

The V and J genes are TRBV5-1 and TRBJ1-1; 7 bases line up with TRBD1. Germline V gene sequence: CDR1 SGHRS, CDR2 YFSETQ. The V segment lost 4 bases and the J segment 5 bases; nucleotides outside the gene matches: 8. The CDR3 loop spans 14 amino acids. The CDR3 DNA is TGCGCCAGCAGCCCAGACAGGGTATGGACTGAAGCTTTCTTT. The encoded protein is CASSPDRVWTEAFF. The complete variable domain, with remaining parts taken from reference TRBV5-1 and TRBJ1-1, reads KAGVTQTPRYLIKTRGQQVTLSCSPISGHRSVSWYQQTPGQGLQFLFEYFSETQRNKGNFPGRFSGRQFSNSRSEMNVSTLELGDSALYLCASSPDRVWTEAFFGQGTRLTVV.

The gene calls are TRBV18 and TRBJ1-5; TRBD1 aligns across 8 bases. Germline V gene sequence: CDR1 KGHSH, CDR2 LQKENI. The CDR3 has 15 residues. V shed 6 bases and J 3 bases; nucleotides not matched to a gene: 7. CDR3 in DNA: TGTGCCAGCTCCTCGACAGGGGCCCTCAATCAGCCCCAGCATTTT. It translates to CASSSTGALNQPQHF.

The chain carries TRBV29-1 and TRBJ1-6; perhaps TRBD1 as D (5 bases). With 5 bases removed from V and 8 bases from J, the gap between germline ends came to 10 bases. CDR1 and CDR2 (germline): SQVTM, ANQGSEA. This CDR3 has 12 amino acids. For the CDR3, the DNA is TGCAGCGTTCGGGTAGGGGATTCACCCCTCCACTTT. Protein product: CSVRVGDSPLHF.

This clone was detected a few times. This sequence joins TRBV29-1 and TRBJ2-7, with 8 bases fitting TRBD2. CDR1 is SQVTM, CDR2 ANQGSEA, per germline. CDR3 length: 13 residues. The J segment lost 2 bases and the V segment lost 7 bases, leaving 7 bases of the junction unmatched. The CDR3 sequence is CSGGEREPYEQYF. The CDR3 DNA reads TGCAGCGGGGGGGAGCGGGAGCCCTACGAGCAGTACTTC.

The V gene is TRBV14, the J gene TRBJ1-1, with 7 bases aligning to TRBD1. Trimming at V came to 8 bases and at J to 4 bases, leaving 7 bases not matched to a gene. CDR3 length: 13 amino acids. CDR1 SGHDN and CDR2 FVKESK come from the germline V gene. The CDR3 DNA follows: TGTGCCAGCGCGGAGGGGGCCGGCACTGAAGCTTTCTTT. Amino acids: CASAEGAGTEAFF.

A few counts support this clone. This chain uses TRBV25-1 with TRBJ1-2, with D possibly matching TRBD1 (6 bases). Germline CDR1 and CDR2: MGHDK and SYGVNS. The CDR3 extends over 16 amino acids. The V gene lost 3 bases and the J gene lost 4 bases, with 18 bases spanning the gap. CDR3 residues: CASSDPGGAGGYGYTF. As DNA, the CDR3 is TGTGCCAGCAGTGATCCGGGGGGGGCCGGAGGCTATGGCTACACCTTC.

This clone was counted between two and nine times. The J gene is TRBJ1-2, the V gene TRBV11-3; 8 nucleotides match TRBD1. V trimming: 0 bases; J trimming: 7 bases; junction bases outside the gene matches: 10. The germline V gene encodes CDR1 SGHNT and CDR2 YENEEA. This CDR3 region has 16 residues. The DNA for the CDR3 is TGTGCCAGCAGCTTAGATACCCTTCGGACAGGGTCTGGCTACACCTTC. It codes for CASSLDTLRTGSGYTF.

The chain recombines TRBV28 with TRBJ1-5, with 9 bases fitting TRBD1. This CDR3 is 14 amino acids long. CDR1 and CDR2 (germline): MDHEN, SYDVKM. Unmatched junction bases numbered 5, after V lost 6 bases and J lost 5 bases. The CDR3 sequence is CASSGQGYDQPQHF. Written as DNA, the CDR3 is TGTGCCAGCAGCGGACAGGGGTATGATCAGCCCCAGCATTTT. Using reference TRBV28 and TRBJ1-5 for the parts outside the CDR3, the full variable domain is DVKVTQSSRYLVKRTGEKVFLECVQDMDHENMFWYRQDPGLGLRLIYFSYDVKMKEKGDIPEGYSVSREKKERFSLILESASTNQTSMYLCASSGQGYDQPQHFGDGTRLSIL.

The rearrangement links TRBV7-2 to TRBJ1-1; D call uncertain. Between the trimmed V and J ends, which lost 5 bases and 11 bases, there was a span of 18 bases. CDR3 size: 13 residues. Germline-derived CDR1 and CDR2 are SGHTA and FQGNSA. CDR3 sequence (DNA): TGTGCCAGCAGCCAAAAATTAAGAGACGGGGCTTTCTTT. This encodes CASSQKLRDGAFF.

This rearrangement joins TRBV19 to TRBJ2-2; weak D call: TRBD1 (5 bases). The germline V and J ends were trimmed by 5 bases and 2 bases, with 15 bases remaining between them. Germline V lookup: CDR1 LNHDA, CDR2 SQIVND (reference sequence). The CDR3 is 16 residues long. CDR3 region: CASSGQGRANTGELFF. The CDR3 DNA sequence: TGTGCCAGTAGTGGTCAGGGCAGGGCCAACACCGGGGAGCTGTTTTTT.

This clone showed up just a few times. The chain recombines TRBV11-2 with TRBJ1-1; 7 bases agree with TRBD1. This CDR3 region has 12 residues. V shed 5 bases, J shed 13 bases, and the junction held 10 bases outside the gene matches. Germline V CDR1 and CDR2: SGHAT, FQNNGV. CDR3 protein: CASSTGQVVVFF. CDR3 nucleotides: TGTGCCAGCAGCACAGGACAGGTCGTCGTTTTCTTT.